A single sample is the source of the 25 T cell receptor beta chains below, sequenced in a study of T-cell memory formation after mild COVID-19. In TCRdb, the 5' RACE reads were re-called with MiXCR into one record per CDR3 protein. Here the sample spans about 440,000 distinct CDR3 sequences, around 20% being singletons. Input material: PBMCs or a T cell subset sorted from them (not recorded which). The origin of the receptors is an adult woman who had mild COVID-19 (a few samples of this study predate the infection). Cell type and time point are not known.

This clonotype was picked up a small number of times. The chain couples TRBV4-1 to TRBJ2-7; the D gene could be TRBD1 or TRBD2 (5 bases each). V dropped 10 bases and J dropped 7 bases, with 17 bases sitting between them. The CDR3 is 12 amino acids. Per germline, CDR1 MGHRA and CDR2 YSYEKL. The CDR3 coding sequence is TGCGCCACCCGGGACCCACTTGGGGAGCAGTACTTC. Amino acids: CATRDPLGEQYF.

CDR3 in amino acids: CSVLAGGSYEQYF. The DNA of the CDR3 is TGCAGCGTTCTAGCGGGAGGATCCTACGAGCAGTACTTC. The V gene is TRBV29-1, the J gene TRBJ2-7, with 11 positions matching TRBD2. V lost 5 bases to trimming and J lost 1 base; unmatched junction nucleotides: 1. The germline V gene has CDR1 SQVTM and CDR2 ANQGSEA. The CDR3 spans 13 residues.

The chain links TRBV15 to TRBJ1-5; D gene uncertain. Germline V CDR1 and CDR2: LNHNV, YYDKDF (reference sequence). V gave up 1 base and J gave up 8 bases, with 9 bases separating them. The CDR3 runs to 13 residues. CDR3 DNA: TGTGCCACCAGCAGAGTAGGGAAGGAGCCCCAGCATTTT. Protein product: CATSRVGKEPQHF.

This clonotype occurred a few times. The DNA of the CDR3 is TGTGCCACCAGTGTACCAGGGGATACGCAGTATTTT. The encoded protein is CATSVPGDTQYF. The chain joins TRBV24-1 to TRBJ2-3, with D maybe TRBD1 (5 bases). Trimming shortened V by 5 bases and J by 6 bases, and 8 bases separated the two germline ends. The germline gives CDR1 KGHDR, CDR2 SFDVKD. CDR3 length equals 12 residues.

The genes are TRBV29-1 and TRBJ1-1; 8 bases match TRBD1. The junction had 6 bases not matched to a gene; V was cut back by 4 bases and J by 8 bases. The CDR3 consists of 12 residues. Germline V CDR1 and CDR2: SQVTM, ANQGSEA. The CDR3, as DNA: TGCAGCGTTGTCCCGACAGGGGTAGAAGCTTTCTTT. Translating gives CSVVPTGVEAFF. Together with reference TRBV29-1 and TRBJ1-1, the CDR3 gives the full variable domain: SAVISQKPSRDICQRGTSLTIQCQVDSQVTMMFWYRQQPGQSLTLIATANQGSEATYESGFVIDKFPISRPNLTFSTLTVSNMSPEDSSIYLCSVVPTGVEAFFGQGTRLTVV.

The gene calls are TRBV12-3 or TRBV12-4 and TRBJ2-1; D is ambiguous. Trimming removed 3 bases from V and 1 base from J, with 7 bases in between. This CDR3 has 14 amino acids. The chain's CDR3 is CASSFKSSYNEQFF. CDR3 DNA: TGTGCCAGCAGTTTCAAGAGTTCCTACAATGAGCAGTTCTTC.

This clonotype has only a few counts. The rearrangement joins TRBV4-1 to TRBJ2-3; 7 nucleotides align to TRBD1. V was clipped by 4 bases and J by 2 bases; unmatched bases: 6. Germline assignment: CDR1 MGHRA and CDR2 YSYEKL. The CDR3 is 15 residues long. The CDR3 loop is CASSRWTGNTDTQYF. In nucleotides, the CDR3 is TGCGCCAGCAGCCGTTGGACAGGCAACACAGATACGCAGTATTTT.

This clonotype appeared a few times. The V call is TRBV4-2, the J call TRBJ2-3, with unresolved D. V was clipped by 1 base and J by 2 bases, with 13 bases between them. The CDR3 is 16 amino acids. Germline lookup yields CDR1 LGHNA and CDR2 YNFKEQ. CDR3 residues: CASSQAQALLTDTQYF. The CDR3 region has the DNA TGTGCCAGCAGCCAAGCTCAGGCCTTGCTCACAGATACGCAGTATTTT.

The genes are TRBV25-1 and TRBJ1-2, with 9 nucleotides matching TRBD1. Germline V gene lookup returns CDR1 MGHDK and CDR2 SYGVNS. The CDR3 length is 14 residues. J gave up 5 bases and V 4 bases, and 5 bases lay outside the gene matches. The DNA of the CDR3 is TGTGCCAGCAGTGTCACCGGGACAGGGTATGGCTACACCTTC. This codes for CASSVTGTGYGYTF.

V is TRBV29-1 and J is TRBJ1-2, with D possibly TRBD1 on 6 matching bases. V was pared by 4 bases and J by 7 bases, with 13 bases between. The CDR3 has 12 amino acids. CDR1 is SQVTM, CDR2 ANQGSEA, per germline. The CDR3: CSVGRGTTGYTF. The CDR3 region has the DNA TGCAGCGTTGGTAGAGGGACAACTGGCTACACCTTC. The whole variable domain, remainder taken from reference TRBV29-1 and TRBJ1-2, is SAVISQKPSRDICQRGTSLTIQCQVDSQVTMMFWYRQQPGQSLTLIATANQGSEATYESGFVIDKFPISRPNLTFSTLTVSNMSPEDSSIYLCSVGRGTTGYTFGSGTRLTVV.

This clonotype was observed once. The CDR3 nucleotides read TGTGCCACCAGTGATGTGGACGGATATGGCTACACCTTC. It is translated as CATSDVDGYGYTF. V gene TRBV24-1 combines with J gene TRBJ1-2, with no clear D. Trimming pared 3 bases from V and 5 bases from J, leaving 9 bases between. The CDR3 has 13 residues. Germline CDR1 KGHDR, CDR2 SFDVKD.

This clonotype came up once. CDR3 bases: TGTGCCAGCAGTTTAGGGCCGGGACAGGGTCAGCCCCAGCATTTT. Its translation: CASSLGPGQGQPQHF. The V and J genes are TRBV12-3 or TRBV12-4 and TRBJ1-5; TRBD1 matches 9 bases. The junction had 4 bases not matched to a gene; V was cut back by 1 base and J by 6 bases. CDR3 length: 15 residues.

The chain uses TRBV27 and TRBJ2-3; the match to TRBD2 covers 7 bases. The V segment lost 10 bases and the J segment 0 bases; nucleotides outside the gene matches: 7. The CDR3 has 14 residues. CDR1 and CDR2 from the germline V gene are MNHEY and SMNVEV (reference sequence). The CDR3 loop is CATAAGLSTDTQYF. DNA of the CDR3: TGTGCCACCGCAGCGGGACTGAGCACAGATACGCAGTATTTT.

This clonotype was counted a single time. The V and J genes are TRBV7-9 and TRBJ1-2; D perhaps matches TRBD1 (5 bases). Trimming cost V 5 bases and J 8 bases, with 12 bases left between them. The CDR3 runs to 12 residues. In germline, CDR1 is SEHNR, CDR2 FQNEAQ (reference sequence). CDR3 sequence: CASSRTRVGYTF. The DNA of the CDR3 is TGTGCCAGCAGCCGGACCAGGGTAGGCTACACCTTC. Full variable domain (rest looked up from reference TRBV7-9 and TRBJ1-2): DTGVSQNPRHKITKRGQNVTFRCDPISEHNRLYWYRQTLGQGPEFLTYFQNEAQLEKSRLLSDRFSAERPKGSFSTLEIQRTEQGDSAMYLCASSRTRVGYTFGSGTRLTVV.

This clonotype was counted only a few times. The rearrangement uses TRBV9 and TRBJ2-2; 14 bases agree with TRBD2. V was pared by 2 bases and J by 7 bases, with 4 bases of the junction left unmatched. Per germline, CDR1 SGDLS and CDR2 YYNGEE. The CDR3 length is 16 residues. CDR3 amino acids: CASSVRLAGGSGELFF. The CDR3 region has the DNA TGTGCCAGCAGCGTCCGACTAGCGGGAGGGAGCGGGGAGCTGTTTTTT.

This clonotype came up a few times. CDR3 amino acids: CASSRRTSGREIYEQYF. The CDR3, as DNA: TGTGCCAGCAGCCGGAGGACTAGCGGGAGGGAGATATACGAGCAGTACTTC. This chain connects TRBV4-2 to TRBJ2-7; 15 bases fit TRBD2. This CDR3 has 17 residues. J gave up 4 bases and V 4 bases, and 8 bases lay outside the gene matches. The germline V gene has CDR1 LGHNA and CDR2 YNFKEQ.

This sequence joins TRBV9 and TRBJ2-7; a weak D match, TRBD2 (6 bases). V was shortened by 3 bases and J by 0 bases, with 7 bases between the two germline ends. The CDR3 has 13 amino acids. Germline-derived CDR1 and CDR2 are SGDLS and YYNGEE. The CDR3 DNA reads TGTGCCAGCAGCGGGACTACCTCCTACGAGCAGTACTTC. The encoded protein is CASSGTTSYEQYF.

This clonotype was seen repeatedly, ten times or more. The junction departs from the called germline gene at one end, perhaps through a read error. The chain couples TRBV5-1 to TRBJ1-1; D is possibly TRBD1 (6 bases). Germline V gene data show CDR1 as SGHRS and CDR2 as YFSETQ. The CDR3 sequence is 13 residues long. CDR3 residues: CASSPTGNTEAFF. The CDR3 DNA reads TGTGCCAGCAGCCCGACAGGGAACACTGAAGCTTTCTTT.

This chain uses TRBV18 with TRBJ2-7; D is perhaps TRBD2 (5 bases). The germline CDR1 and CDR2 sequences are KGHSH and LQKENI. CDR3 length equals 13 residues. The V end lost 0 bases, the J end lost 7 bases, and 10 bases lay between the germline ends. The CDR3 sequence: CASSPPSPGEQYF. For the CDR3, the DNA is TGTGCCAGCTCACCACCTAGCCCGGGGGAGCAGTACTTC.

This chain connects TRBV19 to TRBJ2-5, with D unresolved. Trimming pared 1 base from V and 5 bases from J, leaving 5 bases between. The CDR3 runs 12 residues. Per the germline V gene, CDR1 is LNHDA and CDR2 is SQIVND (reference sequence). The CDR3 nucleotides are TGTGCCAGTAGTATAGGTGGCGAGACCCAGTACTTC. Amino acids: CASSIGGETQYF.

This clonotype came up a few times. The V and J genes are TRBV2 and TRBJ2-6; 7 bases fit TRBD2. Germline V gene sequence: CDR1 SNHLY, CDR2 FYNNEI. V shed 4 bases and J 0 bases; nucleotides not matched to a gene: 9. The CDR3 is 18 residues long. This chain's CDR3 is CASSASLLAVSGANVLTF. The CDR3 DNA reads as TGTGCCAGCAGTGCGAGCCTTCTAGCGGTCTCTGGGGCCAACGTCCTGACTTTC.

This clonotype was observed a few times. This chain connects TRBV7-9 to TRBJ2-1, with D perhaps TRBD1 (5 bases). The germline V gene has CDR1 SEHNR and CDR2 FQNEAQ (reference sequence). The CDR3 has 14 residues. The V gene lost 1 base and the J gene lost 5 bases, with 9 bases spanning the gap. The CDR3 loop is CASSLDRYNNEQFF. For the CDR3, the DNA is TGTGCCAGCAGCTTAGACAGGTACAACAATGAGCAGTTCTTC.

The chain carries TRBV20-1 and TRBJ2-3; 11 bases are shared with TRBD2. The CDR3 length is 15 residues. Germline V CDR1 and CDR2: DFQATT, SNEGSKA (reference sequence). Trimming removed 4 bases from V and 3 bases from J; junction bases left unmatched: 6. CDR3: CSATQRLAGTDTQYF. As DNA, the CDR3 is TGCAGTGCTACCCAACGACTAGCGGGGACAGATACGCAGTATTTT.

The chain carries TRBV4-1 and TRBJ1-1; D uncertain. The CDR3 sequence is 15 residues long. V was clipped by 0 bases and J by 5 bases, with 13 bases between them. Per the germline V gene, CDR1 is MGHRA and CDR2 is YSYEKL. CDR3 sequence: CASSQDIQLRTEAFF. In DNA form, the CDR3 reads TGCGCCAGCAGCCAAGATATTCAGTTGAGGACTGAAGCTTTCTTT.

This chain connects TRBV29-1 to TRBJ2-2; D not resolved. V shed 4 bases and J shed 1 base, with 7 bases lying between them. CDR1 and CDR2 (germline): SQVTM, ANQGSEA. The CDR3 is made up of 13 amino acids. This CDR3 reads CSVALGNTGELFF. CDR3 bases: TGCAGCGTTGCTTTAGGGAACACCGGGGAGCTGTTTTTT.